The clone carrying this T cell receptor (beta chain) occurred a few times. Its antigen is not identified. Some clones are missing from TCRdb's copy, which holds only in-frame ones; the method was immunoSEQ multiplex PCR. The sample shows approximately 35,000 clones, about two thirds of them seen only once. The sample belongs to a study of STAT5B mutations in CD4+ large granular lymphocyte leukemia. Regarding the study as a whole: Roughly 27% of private leukemic clonotypes occurred rarely in other patients' non-leukemic repertoires. Patient CD4-sorted repertoires stayed more clonal than healthy ones after leukemic-clone removal.

This CDR3 comprises 14 residues. The V end lost 0 bases, the J end lost 0 bases, and 4 bases lay between the germline ends. Germline CDR1 SEHNR, CDR2 FQNEAQ (reference sequence). This rearrangement joins TRBV7-9 to TRBJ2-3; D not resolved. This sequence was found in a human donor in good health. Sequences were obtained from CD4+ T cells from blood buffy coats. The CDR3 nucleotides read TGTGCCAGCAGCTTAGCTACCAGCACAGATACGCAGTATTTT. Amino acid sequence: CASSLATSTDTQYF.